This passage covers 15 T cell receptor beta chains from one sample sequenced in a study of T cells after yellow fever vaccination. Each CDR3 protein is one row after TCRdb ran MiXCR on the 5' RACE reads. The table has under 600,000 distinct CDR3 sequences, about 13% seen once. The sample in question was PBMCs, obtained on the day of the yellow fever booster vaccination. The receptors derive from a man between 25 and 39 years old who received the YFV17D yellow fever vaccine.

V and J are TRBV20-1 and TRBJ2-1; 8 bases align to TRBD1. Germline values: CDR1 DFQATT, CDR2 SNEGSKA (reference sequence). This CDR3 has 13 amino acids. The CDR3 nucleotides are TGCAGGGTTGGCACAGGGGGGACTGGTGAGCAGTTCTTC. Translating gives CRVGTGGTGEQFF.

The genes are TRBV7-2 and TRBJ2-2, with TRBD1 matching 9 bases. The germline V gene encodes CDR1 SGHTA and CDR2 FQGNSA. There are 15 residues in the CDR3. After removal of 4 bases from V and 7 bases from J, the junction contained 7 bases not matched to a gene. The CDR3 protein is CASSSQGQGVGELFF. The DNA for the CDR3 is TGTGCCAGCAGCTCCCAGGGACAGGGTGTCGGGGAGCTGTTTTTT.

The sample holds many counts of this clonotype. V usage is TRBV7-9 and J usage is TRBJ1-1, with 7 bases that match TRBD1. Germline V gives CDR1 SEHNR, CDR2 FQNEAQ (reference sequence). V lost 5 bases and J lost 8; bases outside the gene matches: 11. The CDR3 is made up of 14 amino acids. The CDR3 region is CASSPEWRGQEAFF. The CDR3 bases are TGTGCCAGCAGCCCAGAGTGGCGGGGACAGGAAGCTTTCTTT.

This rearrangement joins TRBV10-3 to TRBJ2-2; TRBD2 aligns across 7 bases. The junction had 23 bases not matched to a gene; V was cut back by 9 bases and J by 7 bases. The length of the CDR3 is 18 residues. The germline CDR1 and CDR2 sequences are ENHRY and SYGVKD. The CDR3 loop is CAIPRLAGSGGIIGELFF. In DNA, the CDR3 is TGTGCCATTCCCCGACTAGCCGGGAGCGGAGGGATCATCGGGGAGCTGTTTTTT.

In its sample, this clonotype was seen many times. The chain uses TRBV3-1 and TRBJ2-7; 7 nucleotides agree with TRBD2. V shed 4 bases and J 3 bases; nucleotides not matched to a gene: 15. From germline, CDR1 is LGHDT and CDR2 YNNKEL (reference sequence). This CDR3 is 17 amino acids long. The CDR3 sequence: CASSRRSMLAEVYEQYF. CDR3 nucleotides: TGTGCCAGCAGCCGACGCTCGATGCTAGCGGAGGTCTACGAGCAGTACTTC.

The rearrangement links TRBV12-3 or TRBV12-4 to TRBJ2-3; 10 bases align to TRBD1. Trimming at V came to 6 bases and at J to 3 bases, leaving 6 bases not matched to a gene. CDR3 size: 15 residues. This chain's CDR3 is CASRETGGRTDTQYF. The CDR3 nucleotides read TGTGCCAGCAGAGAGACAGGGGGCAGGACAGATACGCAGTATTTT.

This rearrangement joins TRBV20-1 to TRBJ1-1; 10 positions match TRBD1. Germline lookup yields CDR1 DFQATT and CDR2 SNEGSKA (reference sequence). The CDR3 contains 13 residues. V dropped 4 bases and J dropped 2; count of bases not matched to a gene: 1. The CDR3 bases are TGCAGTGCTACGACAGGGGGCAACACTGAAGCTTTCTTT. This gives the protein CSATTGGNTEAFF.

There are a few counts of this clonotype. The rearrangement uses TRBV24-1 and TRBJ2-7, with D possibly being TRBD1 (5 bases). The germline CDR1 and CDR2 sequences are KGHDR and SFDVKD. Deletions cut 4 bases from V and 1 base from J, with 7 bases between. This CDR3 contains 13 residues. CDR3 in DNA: TGTGCCACCAGTGACGGACATTCCTACGAGCAGTACTTC. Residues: CATSDGHSYEQYF.

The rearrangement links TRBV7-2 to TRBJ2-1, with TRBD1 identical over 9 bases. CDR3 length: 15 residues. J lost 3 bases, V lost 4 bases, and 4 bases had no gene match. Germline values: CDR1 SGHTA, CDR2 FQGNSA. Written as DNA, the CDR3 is TGTGCCAGCAGCTACGGACAGGGGCTCTACAATGAGCAGTTCTTC. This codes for CASSYGQGLYNEQFF. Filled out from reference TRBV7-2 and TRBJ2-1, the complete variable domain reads GAGVSQSPSNKVTEKGKDVELRCDPISGHTALYWYRQSLGQGLEFLIYFQGNSAPDKSGLPSDRFSAERTGGSVSTLTIQRTQQEDSAVYLCASSYGQGLYNEQFFGPGTRLTVL.

CDR3 loop: CASSYSSTRSYEQYF. The CDR3 DNA sequence: TGTGCCAGCAGTTACAGCTCCACCCGATCCTACGAGCAGTACTTC. The rearrangement links TRBV6-5 to TRBJ2-7; D ambiguous. Trimming stripped 2 bases from V and 1 base from J, with 12 bases between. CDR3 length: 15 amino acids. The V gene's germline CDR1 is MNHEY and CDR2 SVGAGI.

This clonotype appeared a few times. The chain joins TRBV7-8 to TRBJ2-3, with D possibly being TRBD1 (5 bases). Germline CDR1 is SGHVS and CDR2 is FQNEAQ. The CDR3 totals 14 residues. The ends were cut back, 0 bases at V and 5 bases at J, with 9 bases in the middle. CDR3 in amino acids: CASSLAPGLDTQYF. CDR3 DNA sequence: TGTGCCAGCAGCTTAGCGCCAGGGCTAGATACGCAGTATTTT.

CDR3 in amino acids: CASSLGGHGGFF. CDR3 sequence (DNA): TGTGCCAGCAGCTTAGGGGGACACGGGGGTTTCTTT. The chain uses TRBV11-2 and TRBJ1-1; maybe TRBD1 (6 bases). This CDR3 comprises 12 residues. Germline V gene data show CDR1 as SGHAT and CDR2 as FQNNGV. The V and J ends lost 1 base and 13 bases respectively, with 13 bases between them.

CDR3 DNA sequence: TGTGCCAGCAGCTCGCCCGGAGGGGGGACTAATGAAAAACTGTTTTTT. This codes for CASSSPGGGTNEKLFF. The chain links TRBV7-6 to TRBJ1-4, with a weak D call TRBD1 (6 bases). Per the germline V gene, CDR1 is SGHVS and CDR2 is FNYEAQ. V shed 4 bases and J shed 2 bases, with 14 bases lying between them. CDR3 length: 16 amino acids.

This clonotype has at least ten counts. CDR3 nucleotide sequence: TGTGCCAGCAGCTTCAGGACACATGAGCAGTACTTC. It specifies CASSFRTHEQYF. This chain uses TRBV5-4 with TRBJ2-7; TRBD1 might be the D (5 bases). Germline V lookup: CDR1 SGHNT, CDR2 YYREEE (reference sequence). The CDR3 runs 12 residues. The V end was cut by 2 bases, the J end by 7 bases, with 10 bases between.

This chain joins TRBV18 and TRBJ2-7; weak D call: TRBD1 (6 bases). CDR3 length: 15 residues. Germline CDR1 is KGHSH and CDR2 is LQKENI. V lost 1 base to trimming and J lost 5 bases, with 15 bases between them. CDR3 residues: CASSPRTGSPNEQYF. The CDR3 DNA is TGTGCCAGCTCACCACGAACAGGGTCGCCTAACGAGCAGTACTTC.